The T cell receptor beta chain described here comes from a study of control samples from healthy donors and cancer patients. The CDR3 sequence is 14 residues long. Only in-frame clones appear in the TCRdb table, and some are missing; sequencing was by immunoSEQ multiplex PCR. The table has tens of thousands of clones, approximately 89% seen once. This receptor was obtained from a man aged 50 to 60 in good health. The rearrangement links TRBV21-1 to TRBJ2-3; TRBD2, as called in the table, went unchecked against the DNA. TRBV21-1 is termed a pseudogene. The sequenced sample was blood. This CDR3 reads CASKGGGPADTQYF. The CDR3 DNA reads TGTGCCAGCAAGGGGGGAGGGCCCGCAGATACGCAGTATTTT.